Listed below are T cell receptor beta chains from one sample, sequenced in a study of cytotoxic CD8 clonotypes in ibrutinib-treated CLL. Here immunoSEQ multiplex PCR was the method, and the copy in TCRdb shows in-frame clones only, minus some. The data show approximately 70,000 clones, about 84% seen once. The input for sequencing was PBMCs, taken at disease progression, from a patient treated with ibrutinib. These receptors were collected from a human donor with chronic lymphocytic leukemia. Each CDR3 is given with its conserved first and last residue. The order of the fields is J gene, V gene, D gene, CDR3 protein. A D gene is named only where the DNA matches it firmly.

J gene: TRBJ2-7
V gene: TRBV28
D gene: NA
CDR3 protein: CASLSPGRGYEQYF

J gene: TRBJ2-5
V gene: TRBV27
D gene: NA
CDR3 protein: CASTETQYF

J gene: TRBJ1-3
V gene: TRBV10-3
D gene: NA
CDR3 protein: CAVQVFGNTIYF

J gene: TRBJ2-4
V gene: TRBV6-1
D gene: NA
CDR3 protein: CASSESVIAKNIQYF

J gene: TRBJ2-1
V gene: TRBV7-9
D gene: TRBD2
CDR3 protein: CASTVPTSGRWNEQFF

J gene: TRBJ2-7
V gene: TRBV2
D gene: TRBD1
CDR3 protein: CASRRTGTAAYEQYF

J gene: TRBJ2-7
V gene: TRBV10-3
D gene: TRBD2
CDR3 protein: CAILGTSGIEQYF

J gene: TRBJ1-1
V gene: TRBV6-1
D gene: TRBD1
CDR3 protein: CASSGPGGEVF

J gene: TRBJ2-3
V gene: TRBV27
D gene: NA
CDR3 protein: CASSLYQDGTDTQYF

J gene: TRBJ1-3
V gene: TRBV9
D gene: NA
CDR3 protein: CASNGGPGQTISGNTIYF

J gene: TRBJ1-1
V gene: TRBV4-1
D gene: NA
CDR3 protein: CASSQEVGDPEAFF

J gene: TRBJ2-7
V gene: TRBV20-1
D gene: NA
CDR3 protein: CSARNPYEQYF

J gene: TRBJ2-5
V gene: TRBV5-1
D gene: TRBD2
CDR3 protein: CASSISGGRGETQYF

J gene: TRBJ1-1
V gene: TRBV19
D gene: NA
CDR3 protein: CASSIRGPDPTGAFF

J gene: TRBJ2-7
V gene: TRBV5-1
D gene: TRBD2
CDR3 protein: CASSSSGGPGVLF

J gene: TRBJ1-6
V gene: TRBV5-1
D gene: NA
CDR3 protein: CASSLGSGSSYNSPLHF

J gene: TRBJ1-5
V gene: TRBV12-2
D gene: NA
CDR3 protein: CASRLGAQEGPRGNQPQHF

J gene: TRBJ2-2
V gene: TRBV7-2
D gene: TRBD1
CDR3 protein: CASSSIPGTANTGELFF

J gene: TRBJ1-1
V gene: TRBV11-2
D gene: NA
CDR3 protein: CASSLVTAFF

J gene: NA
V gene: TRBV4-1
D gene: TRBD1
CDR3 protein: CASSQRDREVEQYF

J gene: TRBJ2-1
V gene: TRBV6-6
D gene: NA
CDR3 protein: CASSPTTHSEQFF

J gene: TRBJ2-3
V gene: TRBV7-8
D gene: TRBD1
CDR3 protein: CASSRTTGAGTDTQYF

J gene: TRBJ2-7
V gene: TRBV6-5
D gene: NA
CDR3 protein: CASSYGQPYEQYF

J gene: TRBJ1-3
V gene: TRBV19
D gene: NA
CDR3 protein: CASSTRTGRSGNTIYF

J gene: TRBJ2-3
V gene: TRBV7-6
D gene: NA
CDR3 protein: CASSLGRTDTQYF

J gene: TRBJ1-4
V gene: TRBV5-4
D gene: NA
CDR3 protein: CASSLAGNRNEKLFF

J gene: TRBJ2-7
V gene: TRBV6-1
D gene: NA
CDR3 protein: CASSEYVAGFGEQYF

J gene: TRBJ1-1
V gene: TRBV7-6
D gene: NA
CDR3 protein: CASGRGTDEAFF

J gene: TRBJ1-1
V gene: TRBV14
D gene: NA
CDR3 protein: CASSPIGQLNTEAFF

J gene: TRBJ1-6
V gene: TRBV7-9
D gene: NA
CDR3 protein: CASSSPGGGAYNSPLHF

J gene: TRBJ1-4
V gene: TRBV6-1
D gene: NA
CDR3 protein: CASSEFGNPEKLFF

J gene: TRBJ2-3
V gene: TRBV9
D gene: NA
CDR3 protein: CASSPRTVADTQYF

J gene: TRBJ2-2
V gene: TRBV6-1
D gene: NA
CDR3 protein: CARRRGELFF

J gene: TRBJ1-1
V gene: TRBV4-1
D gene: TRBD1
CDR3 protein: CASSQVDRGGTEAFF

J gene: TRBJ1-5
V gene: TRBV23-1
D gene: NA
CDR3 protein: CASSQRRFGHQPQHF

J gene: TRBJ2-1
V gene: TRBV10-3
D gene: NA
CDR3 protein: CAISESTLRVSYNEQFF

J gene: TRBJ1-1
V gene: TRBV6-5
D gene: NA
CDR3 protein: CASSYKEGDTEAFF

J gene: TRBJ2-1
V gene: TRBV7-9
D gene: TRBD2
CDR3 protein: CASSPRLAGTPYNEQFF

J gene: TRBJ2-5
V gene: TRBV6-6
D gene: TRBD1
CDR3 protein: CASSQSQQGAGETQYF

J gene: TRBJ1-5
V gene: TRBV7-7
D gene: NA
CDR3 protein: CASSLARRCNQPQHF

J gene: TRBJ2-3
V gene: TRBV7-7
D gene: TRBD2
CDR3 protein: CASSSLTSGEQYF

J gene: TRBJ1-4
V gene: TRBV2
D gene: NA
CDR3 protein: CASSEAPIGNEKLFF

J gene: TRBJ1-1
V gene: TRBV7-9
D gene: NA
CDR3 protein: CASSFRHGSNEDTEAFF

J gene: TRBJ1-2
V gene: TRBV7-3
D gene: NA
CDR3 protein: CASSLHEINYGYTF

J gene: TRBJ2-3
V gene: TRBV5-8
D gene: NA
CDR3 protein: CASSLEFWPSRSLFTDTQYF

J gene: TRBJ2-2
V gene: TRBV6-4
D gene: TRBD1
CDR3 protein: CASSERTGDAGELFF

J gene: TRBJ1-1
V gene: TRBV4-1
D gene: NA
CDR3 protein: CASSQRDTMNTEAFF

J gene: TRBJ2-7
V gene: TRBV5-6
D gene: NA
CDR3 protein: CASSFLTTGPISYEQYF

J gene: TRBJ2-2
V gene: TRBV6-6
D gene: TRBD2
CDR3 protein: CASSYSVAGASGELFF

J gene: TRBJ1-2
V gene: TRBV4-2
D gene: TRBD1
CDR3 protein: CASSPGQNYGYTF

J gene: TRBJ2-4
V gene: TRBV2
D gene: NA
CDR3 protein: CASTTKNIQYF

J gene: TRBJ1-2
V gene: TRBV6-1
D gene: NA
CDR3 protein: CASRGEDRGDYGYTF

J gene: TRBJ1-5
V gene: TRBV6-6
D gene: NA
CDR3 protein: CASNGGGSNQPQHF